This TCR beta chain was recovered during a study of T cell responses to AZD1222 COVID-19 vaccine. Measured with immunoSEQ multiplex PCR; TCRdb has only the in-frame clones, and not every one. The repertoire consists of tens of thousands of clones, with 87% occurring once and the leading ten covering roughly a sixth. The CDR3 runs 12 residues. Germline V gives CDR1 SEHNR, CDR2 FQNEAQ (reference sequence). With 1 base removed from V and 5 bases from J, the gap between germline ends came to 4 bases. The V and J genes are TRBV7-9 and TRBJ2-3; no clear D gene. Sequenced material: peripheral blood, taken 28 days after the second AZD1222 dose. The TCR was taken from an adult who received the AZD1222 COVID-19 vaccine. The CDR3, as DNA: TGTGCCAGCAGCTTAGTCGTAGATACGCAGTATTTT. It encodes CASSLVVDTQYF.